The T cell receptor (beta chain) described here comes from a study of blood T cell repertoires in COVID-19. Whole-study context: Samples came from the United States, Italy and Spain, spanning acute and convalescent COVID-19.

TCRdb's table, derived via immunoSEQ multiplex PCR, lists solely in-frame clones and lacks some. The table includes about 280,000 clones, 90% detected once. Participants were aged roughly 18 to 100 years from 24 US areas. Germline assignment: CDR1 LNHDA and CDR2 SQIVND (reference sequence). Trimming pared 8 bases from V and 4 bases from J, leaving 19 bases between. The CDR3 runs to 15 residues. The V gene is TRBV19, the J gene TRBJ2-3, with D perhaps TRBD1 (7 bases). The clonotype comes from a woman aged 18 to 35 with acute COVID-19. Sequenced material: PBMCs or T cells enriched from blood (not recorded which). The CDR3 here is CASSRDSRGADTQYF. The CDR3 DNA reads TGTGCCAGTTCCCGGGACAGTAGGGGGGCAGATACGCAGTATTTT.